The table lists the clone carrying this TCR beta chain with a count of one. This sample is drawn from a study of OX40 agonist ivuxolimab in advanced cancers. Sequencing was performed with immunoSEQ multiplex PCR; in TCRdb, only in-frame clones are kept and a portion is missing. The sample lists tens of thousands of clones, more than 80% occurring once. The sequence came from an adult with an advanced solid tumor such as melanoma, head and neck, liver or kidney cancer. The material was CD4+ or CD8+ T cells sorted from blood, obtained in a trial of the OX40 agonist ivuxolimab.

The CDR3 spells CASSLGALGTPTDTQYF. The CDR3 DNA is TGTGCCAGCAGCTTAGGCGCGTTGGGGACTCCGACAGATACGCAGTATTTT. The V gene is TRBV7-9, the J gene TRBJ2-3, with TRBD2 as a possible D gene (6 bases). CDR1 is SEHNR and CDR2 is FQNEAQ in the germline V gene (reference sequence). V was clipped by 1 base and J by 3 bases, with 17 bases between them. This CDR3 has 17 residues.